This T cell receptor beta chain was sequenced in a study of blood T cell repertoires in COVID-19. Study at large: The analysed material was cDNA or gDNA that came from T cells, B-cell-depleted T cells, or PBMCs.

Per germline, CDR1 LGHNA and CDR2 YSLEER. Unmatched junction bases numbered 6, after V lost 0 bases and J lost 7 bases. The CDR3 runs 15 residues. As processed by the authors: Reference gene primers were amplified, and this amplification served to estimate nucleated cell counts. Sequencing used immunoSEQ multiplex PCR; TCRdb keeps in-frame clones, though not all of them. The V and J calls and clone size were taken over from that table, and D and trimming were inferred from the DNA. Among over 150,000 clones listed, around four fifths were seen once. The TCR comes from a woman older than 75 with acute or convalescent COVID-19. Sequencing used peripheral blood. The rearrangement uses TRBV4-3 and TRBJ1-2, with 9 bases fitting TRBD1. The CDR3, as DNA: TGCGCCAGCAGCCAAGAAGGACAGGGGTCAGGTGGCTACACCTTC. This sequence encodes CASSQEGQGSGGYTF.